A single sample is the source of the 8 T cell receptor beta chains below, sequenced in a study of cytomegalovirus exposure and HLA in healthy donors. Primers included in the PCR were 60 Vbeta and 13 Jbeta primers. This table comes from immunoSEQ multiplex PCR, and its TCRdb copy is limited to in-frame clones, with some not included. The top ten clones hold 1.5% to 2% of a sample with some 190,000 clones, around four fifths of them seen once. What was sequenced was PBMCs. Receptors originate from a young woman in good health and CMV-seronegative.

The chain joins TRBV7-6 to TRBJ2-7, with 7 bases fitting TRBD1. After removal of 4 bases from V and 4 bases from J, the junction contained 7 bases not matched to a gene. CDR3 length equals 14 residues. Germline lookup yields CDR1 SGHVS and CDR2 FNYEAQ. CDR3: CASSSRQGFYEQYF. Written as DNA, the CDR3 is TGTGCCAGCAGCTCCAGACAGGGTTTTTACGAGCAGTACTTC.

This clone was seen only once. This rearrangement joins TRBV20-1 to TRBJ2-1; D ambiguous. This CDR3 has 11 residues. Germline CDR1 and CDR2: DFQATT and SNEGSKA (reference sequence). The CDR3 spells CSPGPRGEQFF. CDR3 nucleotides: TGCAGCCCCGGCCCGCGCGGAGAGCAGTTCTTC.

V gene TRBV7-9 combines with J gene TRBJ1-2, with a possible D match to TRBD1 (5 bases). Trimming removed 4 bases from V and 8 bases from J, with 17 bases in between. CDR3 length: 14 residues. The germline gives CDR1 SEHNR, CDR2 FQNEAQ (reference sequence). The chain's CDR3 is CASSSSGAAIGYTF. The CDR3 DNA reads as TGTGCCAGCAGCTCTAGCGGGGCGGCTATAGGCTACACCTTC.

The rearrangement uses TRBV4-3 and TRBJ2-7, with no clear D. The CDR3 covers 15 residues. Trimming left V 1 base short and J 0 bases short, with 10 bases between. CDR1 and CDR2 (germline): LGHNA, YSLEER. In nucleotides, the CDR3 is TGCGCCAGCAGCCAAGGTTTCCAGGACTCCTACGAGCAGTACTTC. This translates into CASSQGFQDSYEQYF.

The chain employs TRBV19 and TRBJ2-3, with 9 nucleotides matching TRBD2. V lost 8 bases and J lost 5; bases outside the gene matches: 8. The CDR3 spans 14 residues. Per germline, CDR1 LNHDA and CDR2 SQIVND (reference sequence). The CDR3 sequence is CASVGGGAEDTQYF. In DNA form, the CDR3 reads TGTGCCAGTGTGGGCGGGGGGGCCGAAGATACGCAGTATTTT. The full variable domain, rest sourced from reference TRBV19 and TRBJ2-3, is DGGITQSPKYLFRKEGQNVTLSCEQNLNHDAMYWYRQDPGQGLRLIYYSQIVNDFQKGDIAEGYSVSREKKESFPLTVTSAQKNPTAFYLCASVGGGAEDTQYFGPGTRLTVL.

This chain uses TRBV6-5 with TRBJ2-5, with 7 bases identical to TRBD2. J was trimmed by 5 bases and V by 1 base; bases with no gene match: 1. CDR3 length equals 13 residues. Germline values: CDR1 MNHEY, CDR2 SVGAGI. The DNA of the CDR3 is TGTGCCAGCAGTTACTTCGGGGGGGAGACCCAGTACTTC. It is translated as CASSYFGGETQYF.

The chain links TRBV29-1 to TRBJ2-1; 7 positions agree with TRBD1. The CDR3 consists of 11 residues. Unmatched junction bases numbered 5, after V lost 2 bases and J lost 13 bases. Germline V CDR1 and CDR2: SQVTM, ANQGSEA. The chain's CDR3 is CSVEWQGDQFF. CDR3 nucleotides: TGCAGCGTTGAATGGCAGGGGGATCAGTTCTTC.

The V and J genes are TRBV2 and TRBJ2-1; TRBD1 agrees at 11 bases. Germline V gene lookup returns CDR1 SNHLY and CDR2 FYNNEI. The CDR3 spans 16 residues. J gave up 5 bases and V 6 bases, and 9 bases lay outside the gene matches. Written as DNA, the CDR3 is TGTGCCAGCAGGGAACCGGGACAGGGGGTGGACAATGAGCAGTTCTTC. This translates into CASREPGQGVDNEQFF. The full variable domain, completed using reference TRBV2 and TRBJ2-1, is EPEVTQTPSHQVTQMGQEVILRCVPISNHLYFYWYRQILGQKVEFLVSFYNNEISEKSEIFDDQFSVERPDGSNFTLKIRSTKLEDSAMYFCASREPGQGVDNEQFFGPGTRLTVL.